A selection of T cell receptor beta chains follows, all from one sample in a study of blood T cell repertoires in COVID-19. Produced via immunoSEQ multiplex PCR; TCRdb's table is partial and in-frame only. The sample has 220,000 or so clones, 84% seen once. Material for sequencing was PBMCs or T cells enriched from blood (not recorded which). The receptors shown here come from a woman between 40 and 50 years old who had recovered from COVID-19. The CDR3 runs from the conserved cysteine through the conserved F or W. The D gene is left open where the match is weak. Size tells how often a clone was seen (once, few, many) or the class of an expanded clone, and some rows leave it out.

d_call: TRBD2
j_call: TRBJ2-5
clone_size: few
v_call: TRBV25-1
cdr3_aa: CASSPSGRETQYF
cdr3_nt: TGTGCCAGCAGCCCTAGCGGGAGGGAGACCCAGTACTTC

d_call: TRBD1
j_call: TRBJ2-7
clone_size: -
v_call: TRBV7-2
cdr3_aa: CASSAIGTASYEQYF
cdr3_nt: TGTGCCAGCAGCGCGATCGGGACAGCCTCCTACGAGCAGTACTTC

d_call: -
j_call: TRBJ1-4
clone_size: -
v_call: TRBV15
cdr3_aa: CATSRDLRFAEKLFF
cdr3_nt: TGTGCCACCAGCAGAGATTTGAGGTTCGCGGAAAAACTGTTTTTT

d_call: -
j_call: TRBJ1-2
clone_size: -
v_call: TRBV18
cdr3_aa: CASSPTPDAFYGYTF
cdr3_nt: TGTGCCAGCTCACCCACGCCCGATGCGTTCTATGGCTACACCTTC

d_call: -
j_call: TRBJ2-5
clone_size: many
v_call: TRBV25-1
cdr3_aa: CASSERGAGQETQYF
cdr3_nt: TGTGCCAGCAGTGAACGCGGGGCCGGACAAGAGACCCAGTACTTC

d_call: -
j_call: TRBJ1-3
clone_size: -
v_call: TRBV10-3
cdr3_aa: CAIRRSWVGARGNTIYF
cdr3_nt: TGTGCCATCAGACGCAGCTGGGTAGGGGCTAGAGGAAACACCATATATTTT

d_call: -
j_call: TRBJ2-1
clone_size: -
v_call: TRBV21-1
cdr3_aa: CASSKVRTGVSEQFF
cdr3_nt: TGTGCCAGCAGCAAAGTGCGGACAGGGGTAAGTGAGCAGTTCTTC

d_call: -
j_call: TRBJ1-5
clone_size: -
v_call: TRBV28
cdr3_aa: CASTYRVSQPQHF
cdr3_nt: TGTGCCAGCACCTACAGGGTCAGTCAGCCCCAGCATTTT

d_call: -
j_call: TRBJ1-5
clone_size: -
v_call: TRBV28
cdr3_aa: CASSSPEGGNQPQHF
cdr3_nt: TGTGCCAGCAGTTCACCCGAGGGGGGGAATCAGCCCCAGCATTTT

d_call: -
j_call: TRBJ1-5
clone_size: -
v_call: TRBV18
cdr3_aa: CASSPQRGSNQPQHF
cdr3_nt: TGTGCCAGCTCACCACAGCGGGGGAGCAATCAGCCCCAGCATTTT

d_call: -
j_call: TRBJ1-6
clone_size: few
v_call: TRBV7-9
cdr3_aa: CASSLEGDSPLHF
cdr3_nt: TGTGCCAGCAGCTTAGAGGGGGATTCACCCCTCCACTTT

d_call: TRBD1
j_call: TRBJ2-7
clone_size: -
v_call: TRBV29-1
cdr3_aa: CSVGTGFPRQYF
cdr3_nt: TGCAGCGTTGGGACAGGTTTTCCCCGGCAGTACTTC

d_call: -
j_call: TRBJ2-7
clone_size: -
v_call: TRBV28
cdr3_aa: CASSYYEQYF
cdr3_nt: TGTGCCAGCAGCTATTACGAGCAGTACTTC

d_call: TRBD2
j_call: TRBJ2-3
clone_size: few
v_call: TRBV9
cdr3_aa: CASSVASGSFDTQYF
cdr3_nt: TGTGCCAGCAGCGTAGCTAGCGGGAGTTTTGATACGCAGTATTTT

d_call: -
j_call: TRBJ2-5
clone_size: -
v_call: TRBV2
cdr3_aa: CASTFSLNQETQYF
cdr3_nt: TGTGCCAGCACCTTTTCGTTAAACCAAGAGACCCAGTACTTC

d_call: TRBD2
j_call: TRBJ2-3
clone_size: -
v_call: TRBV5-1
cdr3_aa: CASWGGFSQYF
cdr3_nt: TGCGCCAGCTGGGGGGGATTCTCGCAGTATTTT

d_call: -
j_call: TRBJ2-3
clone_size: -
v_call: TRBV29-1
cdr3_aa: CSAPQGGTDTQYF
cdr3_nt: TGCAGCGCCCCCCAGGGCGGTACAGATACGCAGTATTTT

d_call: TRBD1
j_call: TRBJ1-1
clone_size: -
v_call: TRBV9
cdr3_aa: CASSGQGLNTEAFF
cdr3_nt: TGTGCCAGCAGCGGACAGGGGTTGAACACTGAAGCTTTCTTT

d_call: TRBD2
j_call: TRBJ2-3
clone_size: -
v_call: TRBV2
cdr3_aa: CASRLGGSTDTQYF
cdr3_nt: TGTGCCAGCAGGCTGGGGGGGTCCACAGATACGCAGTATTTT

d_call: -
j_call: TRBJ2-1
clone_size: -
v_call: TRBV15
cdr3_aa: CATSRALGDEQFF
cdr3_nt: TGTGCCACCAGCAGAGCTTTGGGAGATGAGCAGTTCTTC

d_call: TRBD1
j_call: TRBJ1-1
clone_size: -
v_call: TRBV11-2
cdr3_aa: CASSFLRDRLRGNTEAFF
cdr3_nt: TGTGCCAGCAGCTTTCTCCGGGACAGGTTGCGGGGGAACACTGAAGCTTTCTTT

d_call: TRBD1
j_call: TRBJ1-2
clone_size: few
v_call: TRBV5-1
cdr3_aa: CASSSRWTGNYGYTF
cdr3_nt: TGCGCCAGCAGCTCCCGTTGGACAGGAAACTATGGCTACACCTTC

d_call: TRBD1
j_call: TRBJ1-5
clone_size: -
v_call: TRBV5-8
cdr3_aa: CASSLQGYQPQHF
cdr3_nt: TGTGCCAGCAGCTTACAGGGGTACCAGCCCCAGCATTTT

d_call: TRBD1
j_call: TRBJ1-6
clone_size: -
v_call: TRBV28
cdr3_aa: CASRPRTGRNSPLHF
cdr3_nt: TGTGCCAGCAGGCCCCGGACAGGGAGAAATTCACCCCTCCACTTT

d_call: -
j_call: TRBJ1-2
clone_size: -
v_call: TRBV5-6
cdr3_aa: CASSSDSYYGYTF
cdr3_nt: TGTGCCAGCAGCTCGGACAGCTACTATGGCTACACCTTC

d_call: -
j_call: TRBJ2-7
clone_size: -
v_call: TRBV18
cdr3_aa: CASSMTGSYEQYF
cdr3_nt: TGTGCCAGCTCCATGACTGGGTCCTACGAGCAGTACTTC

d_call: -
j_call: TRBJ1-2
clone_size: -
v_call: TRBV29-1
cdr3_aa: CSVEGAVGYTF
cdr3_nt: TGCAGCGTTGAGGGGGCGGTTGGCTACACCTTC

d_call: -
j_call: TRBJ1-6
clone_size: -
v_call: TRBV7-4
cdr3_aa: CASSLGHFNSPLHF
cdr3_nt: TGTGCCAGCAGCCTAGGACATTTTAATTCACCCCTCCACTTT

d_call: TRBD2
j_call: TRBJ2-1
clone_size: once
v_call: TRBV2
cdr3_aa: CASSAGTSAANEQFF
cdr3_nt: TGTGCCAGCAGTGCCGGGACTAGCGCAGCCAATGAGCAGTTCTTC

d_call: TRBD2
j_call: TRBJ2-7
clone_size: few
v_call: TRBV27
cdr3_aa: CASSLGTSGRAGIRHEQYF
cdr3_nt: TGTGCCAGCAGTTTAGGAACTAGCGGGAGGGCCGGTATAAGACACGAGCAGTACTTC

d_call: TRBD2
j_call: TRBJ2-3
clone_size: once
v_call: TRBV5-4
cdr3_aa: CASSSYGSGSWGTDTQYF
cdr3_nt: TGTGCCAGCAGCTCCTACGGGAGCGGGAGCTGGGGCACAGATACGCAGTATTTT

d_call: -
j_call: TRBJ1-6
clone_size: -
v_call: TRBV2
cdr3_aa: CASSEDQGRHSPLHF
cdr3_nt: TGTGCCAGCAGTGAAGATCAGGGGCGCCATTCACCCCTCCACTTT

d_call: -
j_call: TRBJ2-1
clone_size: -
v_call: TRBV3-1/TRBV3-2
cdr3_aa: CASSRRVHEQFF
cdr3_nt: TGTGCCAGCAGCCGCAGGGTCCATGAGCAGTTCTTC

d_call: TRBD1
j_call: TRBJ2-2
clone_size: -
v_call: TRBV5-4
cdr3_aa: CASRLDRATGELFF
cdr3_nt: TGTGCCAGCAGACTCGACAGGGCCACCGGGGAGCTGTTTTTT

d_call: -
j_call: TRBJ2-5
clone_size: -
v_call: TRBV5-1
cdr3_aa: CASSSHDRWETQYF
cdr3_nt: TGCGCCAGCAGCTCACACGACAGATGGGAGACCCAGTACTTC

d_call: TRBD1
j_call: TRBJ1-2
clone_size: -
v_call: TRBV30
cdr3_aa: CAFTRGRNYGYTF
cdr3_nt: TGTGCCTTCACCAGGGGGCGAAACTATGGCTACACCTTC

d_call: TRBD2
j_call: TRBJ2-3
clone_size: -
v_call: TRBV6-1
cdr3_aa: CASRELAGASGADTQYF
cdr3_nt: TGTGCCAGCAGGGAACTAGCGGGAGCGAGCGGAGCAGATACGCAGTATTTT

d_call: -
j_call: TRBJ1-5
clone_size: -
v_call: TRBV28
cdr3_aa: CASTWDYSQPQHF
cdr3_nt: TGTGCCAGCACGTGGGACTACAGTCAGCCCCAGCATTTT

d_call: TRBD1
j_call: TRBJ2-2
clone_size: -
v_call: TRBV5-1
cdr3_aa: CASSFDRGHGAGELFF
cdr3_nt: TGCGCCAGCAGCTTTGACAGGGGGCATGGGGCCGGGGAGCTGTTTTTT

d_call: -
j_call: TRBJ2-1
clone_size: -
v_call: TRBV24-1
cdr3_aa: CATSDPALSYNEQFF
cdr3_nt: TGTGCCACCAGTGACCCCGCACTCTCCTACAATGAGCAGTTCTTC

d_call: TRBD1
j_call: TRBJ1-1
clone_size: -
v_call: TRBV2
cdr3_aa: CASSYRGTEAFF
cdr3_nt: TGTGCCAGCAGTTACAGGGGCACTGAAGCTTTCTTT

d_call: TRBD2
j_call: TRBJ2-7
clone_size: -
v_call: TRBV2
cdr3_aa: CASSWGLAASYEQYF
cdr3_nt: TGTGCCAGCAGTTGGGGACTAGCGGCATCCTACGAGCAGTACTTC

d_call: -
j_call: TRBJ1-1
clone_size: -
v_call: TRBV5-1
cdr3_aa: CASSLGQMNTEAFF
cdr3_nt: TGCGCCAGCAGCTTGGGACAGATGAACACTGAAGCTTTCTTT

d_call: -
j_call: TRBJ1-5
clone_size: -
v_call: TRBV6-5
cdr3_aa: CASSRYSNQPQHF
cdr3_nt: TGTGCCAGCTCCAGGTATAGCAATCAGCCCCAGCATTTT

d_call: TRBD2
j_call: TRBJ2-7
clone_size: -
v_call: TRBV5-1
cdr3_aa: CASSFMGLAGGISEQYF
cdr3_nt: TGCGCCAGCAGCTTTATGGGACTAGCGGGGGGCATTAGCGAGCAGTACTTC

d_call: -
j_call: TRBJ1-2
clone_size: -
v_call: TRBV28
cdr3_aa: CASSLARGEDGYTF
cdr3_nt: TGTGCCAGCAGTTTAGCCCGGGGAGAAGATGGCTACACCTTC

d_call: -
j_call: TRBJ1-3
clone_size: -
v_call: TRBV2
cdr3_aa: CASRATQSPGNTIYF
cdr3_nt: TGTGCCAGCAGGGCGACACAAAGCCCAGGAAACACCATATATTTT